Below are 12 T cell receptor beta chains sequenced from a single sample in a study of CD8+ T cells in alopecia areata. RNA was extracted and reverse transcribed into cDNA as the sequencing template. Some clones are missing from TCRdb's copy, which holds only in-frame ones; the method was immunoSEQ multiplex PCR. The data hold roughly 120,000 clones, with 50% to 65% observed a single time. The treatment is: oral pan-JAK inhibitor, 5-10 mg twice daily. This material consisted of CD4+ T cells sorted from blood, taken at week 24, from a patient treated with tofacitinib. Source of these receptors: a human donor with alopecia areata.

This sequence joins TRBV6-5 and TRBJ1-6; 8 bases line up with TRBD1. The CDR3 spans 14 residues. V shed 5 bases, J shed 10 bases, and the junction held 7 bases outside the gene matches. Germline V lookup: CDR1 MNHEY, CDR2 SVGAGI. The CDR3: CASSTVTGDSPLHF. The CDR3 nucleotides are TGTGCCAGCAGTACCGTGACAGGGGACTCACCCCTCCACTTT.

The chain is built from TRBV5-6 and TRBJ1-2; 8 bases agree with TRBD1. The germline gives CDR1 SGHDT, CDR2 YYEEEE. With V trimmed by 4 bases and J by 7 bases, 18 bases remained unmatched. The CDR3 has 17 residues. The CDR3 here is CASSKILLTGTGVGYTF. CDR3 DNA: TGTGCCAGCAGCAAGATCCTCCTAACCGGGACAGGAGTTGGCTACACCTTC.

DNA for the CDR3: TGTGCCAGCAATGCTCAGGGCCCATCCGCCGATACGCAGTATTTT. Its protein product is CASNAQGPSADTQYF. The chain combines TRBV2 with TRBJ2-3; D perhaps matches TRBD1 (5 bases). This CDR3 is built from 15 residues. Germline V gene lookup returns CDR1 SNHLY and CDR2 FYNNEI. V gave up 7 bases and J gave up 6 bases, with 20 bases separating them.

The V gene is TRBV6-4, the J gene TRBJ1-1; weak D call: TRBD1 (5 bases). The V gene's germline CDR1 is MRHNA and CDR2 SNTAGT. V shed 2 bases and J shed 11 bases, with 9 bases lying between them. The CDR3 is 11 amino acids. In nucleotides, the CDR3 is TGTGCCAGCAGTGACGGGGCATCGGCTTTCTTT. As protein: CASSDGASAFF.

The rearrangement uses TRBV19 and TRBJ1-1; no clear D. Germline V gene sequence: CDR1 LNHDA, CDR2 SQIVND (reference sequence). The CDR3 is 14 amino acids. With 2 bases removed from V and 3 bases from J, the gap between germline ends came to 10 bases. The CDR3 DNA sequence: TGTGCCAGTAGTATAAAGGCAGATTACACTGAAGCTTTCTTT. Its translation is CASSIKADYTEAFF. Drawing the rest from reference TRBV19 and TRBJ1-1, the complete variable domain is DGGITQSPKYLFRKEGQNVTLSCEQNLNHDAMYWYRQDPGQGLRLIYYSQIVNDFQKGDIAEGYSVSREKKESFPLTVTSAQKNPTAFYLCASSIKADYTEAFFGQGTRLTVV.

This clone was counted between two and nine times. The CDR3 region has the DNA TGTGCCAGCAGCCAAGCGGTGGGTTCGGGCAATGAGCAGTTCTTC. Protein product: CASSQAVGSGNEQFF. This chain connects TRBV4-2 to TRBJ2-1; D unresolved. CDR3 length: 15 residues. V shed 1 base and J shed 6 bases, with 13 bases lying between them. The germline gives CDR1 LGHNA, CDR2 YNFKEQ.

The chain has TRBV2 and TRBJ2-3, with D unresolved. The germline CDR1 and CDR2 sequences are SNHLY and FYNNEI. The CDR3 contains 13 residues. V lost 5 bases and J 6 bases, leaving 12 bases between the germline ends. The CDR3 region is CASSSITFDTQYF. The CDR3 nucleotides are TGTGCCAGCAGTTCAATCACATTTGATACGCAGTATTTT.

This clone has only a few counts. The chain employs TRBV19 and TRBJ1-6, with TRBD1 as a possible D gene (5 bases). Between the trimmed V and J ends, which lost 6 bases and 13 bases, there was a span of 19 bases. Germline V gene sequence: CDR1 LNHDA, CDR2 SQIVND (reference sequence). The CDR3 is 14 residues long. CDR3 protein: CASRPRDSWKPLHF. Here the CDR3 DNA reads TGTGCCAGTAGACCTCGGGACTCTTGGAAGCCCCTCCACTTT.

As DNA, the CDR3 is TGTGCCTCCTCCGCGGGGGTGGGGACAGATACGCAGTATTTT. This codes for CASSAGVGTDTQYF. The rearrangement links TRBV10-3 to TRBJ2-3; 7 bases agree with TRBD2. The V gene's germline CDR1 is ENHRY and CDR2 SYGVKD. V gave up 11 bases and J gave up 3 bases; unmatched junction bases: 11. This CDR3 contains 14 residues.

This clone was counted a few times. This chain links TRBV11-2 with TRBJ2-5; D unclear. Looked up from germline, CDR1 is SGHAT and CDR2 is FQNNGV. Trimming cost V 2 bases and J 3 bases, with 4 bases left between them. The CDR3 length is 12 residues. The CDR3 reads CASSLSKETQYF. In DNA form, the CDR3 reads TGTGCCAGCAGCTTATCAAAAGAGACCCAGTACTTC.

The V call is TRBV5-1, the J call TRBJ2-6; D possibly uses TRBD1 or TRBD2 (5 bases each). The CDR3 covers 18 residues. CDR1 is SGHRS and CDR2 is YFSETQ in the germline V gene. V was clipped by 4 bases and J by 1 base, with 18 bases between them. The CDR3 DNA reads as TGCGCCAGCAGCCATTCGGGACCCCAACTGTCTGGGGCCAACGTCCTGACTTTC. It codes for CASSHSGPQLSGANVLTF.

CDR3 bases: TGCAGCGTGGGGGAGCGTCCCTCCTACGAGCAGTACTTC. Encoded protein: CSVGERPSYEQYF. The rearrangement uses TRBV29-1 and TRBJ2-7; either TRBD1 or TRBD2 may supply D (5 bases each). The germline gives CDR1 SQVTM, CDR2 ANQGSEA. The V and J ends lost 6 bases and 0 bases respectively, with 12 bases between them. CDR3 length: 13 residues.